This is a list of T cell receptor beta chains from one sample in a study of CD8+ T cells in alopecia areata. Assay used: immunoSEQ multiplex PCR; TCRdb lists only in-frame clones, some missing. The table records 150,000 to 160,000 clones, 40% to 65% of them present only once. Sequenced material: CD8+ T cells sorted from blood, taken at week 0. These receptor sequences come from a human donor with alopecia areata. Each CDR3 is given with its conserved first and last residue. A D gene is named only where the DNA matches it firmly. The size of a clone is reported for some rows only, either as once, few or many, or as a class for expanded clones.

j_gene: TRBJ2-5
abundance: -
v_gene: TRBV30
d_gene: TRBD1
CDR3aa: CAWSVQGQEQETQYF
CDR3nt: TGTGCCTGGAGTGTACAAGGACAGGAGCAAGAGACCCAGTACTTC

j_gene: TRBJ2-7
abundance: -
v_gene: TRBV29-1
d_gene: -
CDR3aa: CSVEGRSGEQYF
CDR3nt: TGCAGCGTTGAGGGTAGGTCGGGCGAGCAGTACTTC

j_gene: TRBJ1-4
abundance: -
v_gene: TRBV30
d_gene: TRBD1
CDR3aa: CAFEGRGDGKLFF
CDR3nt: TGTGCCTTCGAGGGCAGGGGGGACGGAAAACTGTTTTTT

j_gene: TRBJ1-1
abundance: -
v_gene: TRBV4-3
d_gene: TRBD1
CDR3aa: CASSRSGTENTEAFF
CDR3nt: TGCGCCAGCAGCCGATCCGGGACAGAGAACACTGAAGCTTTCTTT

j_gene: TRBJ1-5
abundance: -
v_gene: TRBV2
d_gene: -
CDR3aa: CASSETVEGIYQPQHF
CDR3nt: TGTGCCAGCAGTGAAACCGTGGAGGGGATATATCAGCCCCAGCATTTT

j_gene: TRBJ1-2
abundance: -
v_gene: TRBV23-1
d_gene: TRBD1
CDR3aa: CASSQSCRGVDYGYTF
CDR3nt: TGCGCCAGCAGTCAATCTTGCAGGGGGGTGGACTATGGCTACACCTTC

j_gene: TRBJ2-1
abundance: -
v_gene: TRBV6-5
d_gene: -
CDR3aa: CASSTVRDEQFF
CDR3nt: TGTGCCAGCAGCACCGTCCGGGACGAGCAGTTCTTC

j_gene: TRBJ1-6
abundance: -
v_gene: TRBV5-1
d_gene: -
CDR3aa: CASSPQERGSGYNSPLHF
CDR3nt: TGCGCCAGCAGCCCACAAGAGAGGGGGTCGGGGTATAATTCACCCCTCCACTTT

j_gene: TRBJ2-3
abundance: few
v_gene: TRBV27
d_gene: TRBD2
CDR3aa: CATSAGAAIPTDTQYF
CDR3nt: TGTGCCACCTCAGCGGGGGCCGCCATTCCCACAGATACGCAGTATTTT

j_gene: TRBJ2-7
abundance: -
v_gene: TRBV6-5
d_gene: TRBD2
CDR3aa: CASSYAGTNYEQYF
CDR3nt: TGTGCCAGCAGCTACGCCGGGACTAACTACGAGCAGTACTTC